This TCR beta chain emerged from a study of T cells in Graves' hyperthyroidism and ophthalmopathy. Overall study findings and caveats: Most thyroid clonotypes expanded above 0.001 appeared in blood too.

Researchers took RNA transcripts and amplified the TCR beta CDR3 regions from them. When the TCR CDR3 underwent first-round RT-PCR, the HTBI primer set was used. TCRdb ran MiXCR on the multiplex PCR reads and lists one entry per CDR3 protein. Of about 560,000 distinct CDR3 sequences listed, approximately 16% were seen once; the top ten hold 15% to 20%. An absence of ophthalmopathy progression within 18 months meant stable Graves' hyperthyroidism. Note on this clonotype: Its antigen is not known.

Deletions cut 1 base from V and 7 bases from J, with 17 bases between. In germline, CDR1 is SGHNT, CDR2 YYREEE (reference sequence). CDR3 size: 15 residues. This receptor was identified in a woman between 18 and 29 years old with Graves' hyperthyroidism. Input material: blood. The chain joins TRBV5-4 to TRBJ1-1; D not resolved. The CDR3 loop reads CASSLSPTRAVEAFF. The CDR3 DNA follows: TGTGCCAGCAGCTTGTCCCCAACTAGAGCCGTTGAAGCTTTCTTT.